Sequencing of this T cell receptor (beta chain) was carried out in a study of CD8+ T cells in alopecia areata. The overall study: Patients took tofacitinib for 6 to 18 months, followed by 6 drug-free months. The study, taken as a whole, reports: Scalp sample data also include resident alphabeta T cells from normal skin. Links between baseline CD8+ expansion and response need larger treated cohorts.

The treatment denotes: oral pan-JAK inhibitor, 5-10 mg twice daily. After isolation, RNA underwent reverse transcription to generate cDNA as the sequencing template. Clones were sequenced by immunoSEQ multiplex PCR, and TCRdb holds only the in-frame ones, with some missing. The sample includes 110,000 or so clones, 56% of them seen just once. A remark on this clone: The antigen is not known.

Germline V CDR1 and CDR2: GTSNPN, SVGIG (reference sequence). The CDR3 has 19 residues. V lost 4 bases and J lost 1; bases outside the gene matches: 20. The sequenced sample was CD4+ T cells sorted from blood, obtained at week 24, from a patient treated with tofacitinib. The sequence was obtained from a human donor with alopecia areata. The chain is built from TRBV30 and TRBJ1-1, with 8 positions matching TRBD1. CDR3: CAWTTQRWRQGTGNTEAFF. The CDR3 DNA reads TGTGCCTGGACCACCCAGAGGTGGCGACAGGGGACGGGGAACACTGAAGCTTTCTTT.